These 2 T cell receptor beta chains share one sample of origin, sequenced in a study of blood T cell repertoires in COVID-19. Measured with immunoSEQ multiplex PCR; TCRdb has only the in-frame clones, and not every one. The data show approximately 100,000 clones, with 80% to 90% seen just once and about 30% held by the top ten. The sequencing sample was made of peripheral blood. The origin of the receptors is a woman aged 80 or older with acute or convalescent COVID-19.

The rearrangement joins TRBV7-8 to TRBJ2-7, with 8 bases identical to TRBD2. The germline V gene encodes CDR1 SGHVS and CDR2 FQNEAQ. Losses at the gene ends were 5 bases for V and 2 bases for J; bases not matched to a gene: 8. CDR3 length equals 15 residues. CDR3 residues: CASSPGLVETYEQYF. The CDR3 coding sequence is TGTGCCAGCAGCCCGGGACTAGTCGAGACCTACGAGCAGTACTTC.

V usage is TRBV9 and J usage is TRBJ1-4, with 7 bases matching TRBD1. The CDR3 covers 16 residues. Germline values: CDR1 SGDLS, CDR2 YYNGEE. V dropped 0 bases and J dropped 5; count of bases not matched to a gene: 7. The CDR3 bases are TGTGCCAGCAGCGTAGAGGGACAGCCGGCGAATGAAAAACTGTTTTTT. As protein: CASSVEGQPANEKLFF.